A single sample is the source of the 22 T cell receptor beta chains below, sequenced in a study of CD8 T cells in Susac syndrome. When the RNA was reverse transcribed, random hexamers were used with an input of roughly 0.5 to 1 ug. TCRdb reprocessed the immunoSEQ multiplex PCR reads via MiXCR and lists one record per CDR3 protein. The sample has 150,000 to 200,000 distinct CDR3 sequences; just over 90% are singletons. Sequenced material: CD4+ T cells from PBMCs. The receptors stem from a human donor in good health.

The CDR3 reads CAISGGTGVQDTQYF. In DNA, the CDR3 is TGTGCCATCAGTGGAGGGACAGGGGTGCAAGATACGCAGTATTTT. The chain links TRBV10-3 to TRBJ2-3, with 10 bases that match TRBD1. The germline V gene has CDR1 ENHRY and CDR2 SYGVKD. The J segment lost 5 bases and the V segment lost 4 bases, leaving 6 bases of the junction unmatched. The CDR3 sequence is 15 residues long.

The chain couples TRBV29-1 to TRBJ2-3; perhaps TRBD2 as D (5 bases). This CDR3 contains 15 residues. Germline CDR1 SQVTM, CDR2 ANQGSEA. V was trimmed by 4 bases and J by 1 base, leaving 15 bases between them. CDR3 nucleotides: TGCAGCGTTGCCCCTCCCATGCGGGGCACAGATACGCAGTATTTT. This translates into CSVAPPMRGTDTQYF.

V gene TRBV7-8 combines with J gene TRBJ2-2; D assignment may be TRBD1 or TRBD2 (6 bases each). V gave up 4 bases and J gave up 3 bases, with 15 bases separating them. The CDR3 totals 16 residues. CDR1 is SGHVS, CDR2 FQNEAQ, per germline. The CDR3 nucleotides read TGTGCCAGCAGCTCCCGGGTCGGGGGCCACACCGGGGAGCTGTTTTTT. It yields the protein CASSSRVGGHTGELFF. Based on the CDR3 plus reference TRBV7-8 and TRBJ2-2, the full variable domain is GAGVSQSPRYKVAKRGQDVALRCDPISGHVSLFWYQQALGQGPEFLTYFQNEAQLDKSGLPSDRFFAERPEGSVSTLKIQRTQQEDSAVYLCASSSRVGGHTGELFFGEGSRLTVL.

The gene calls are TRBV29-1 and TRBJ2-5, with no clear D. The CDR3 is 15 amino acids. Germline V gene lookup returns CDR1 SQVTM and CDR2 ANQGSEA. The V end was cut by 4 bases, the J end by 0 bases, with 15 bases between. CDR3 nucleotides: TGCAGCGTTGGGTCAATGACTTCGTACCAAGAGACCCAGTACTTC. This sequence encodes CSVGSMTSYQETQYF.

The chain links TRBV23-1 to TRBJ2-7, with D maybe TRBD1 (6 bases). TRBV23-1 belongs to the ORF category, with a function that is uncertain. This CDR3 comprises 12 residues. V dropped 8 bases and J dropped 4 bases, with 12 bases sitting between them. CDR3 DNA sequence: TGCGCCAGCTCCCAGGGGCAGTACGAGCAGTACTTC. Encoded protein: CASSQGQYEQYF.

This chain uses TRBV20-1 with TRBJ1-1; D call uncertain. The CDR3 covers 13 residues. Germline V gene lookup returns CDR1 DFQATT and CDR2 SNEGSKA (reference sequence). The V gene lost 3 bases and the J gene lost 1 base, with 9 bases spanning the gap. CDR3 sequence (DNA): TGCAGTGCTAGTAGGCAGGAGAACACTGAAGCTTTCTTT. As protein: CSASRQENTEAFF.

The chain employs TRBV20-1 and TRBJ2-5; perhaps TRBD1 as D (5 bases). Germline V CDR1 and CDR2: DFQATT, SNEGSKA (reference sequence). This CDR3 region has 13 residues. The V end was cut by 6 bases, the J end by 3 bases, with 14 bases between. CDR3 DNA: TGCAGTGCCCTAGGGGTTTTGGAAGAGACCCAGTACTTC. It translates to CSALGVLEETQYF.

V gene TRBV6-1 combines with J gene TRBJ2-2, with 9 nucleotides matching TRBD2. CDR3 length: 15 residues. J gave up 4 bases and V 10 bases, and 10 bases lay outside the gene matches. The germline V gene encodes CDR1 MNHNS and CDR2 SASEGT. The CDR3, as DNA: TGTGCCACCATGAGCGGGGGGCTCGGCACCGGGGAGCTGTTTTTT. Residues: CATMSGGLGTGELFF.

V gene TRBV27 combines with J gene TRBJ1-3; a weak D match, TRBD1 (5 bases). V was cut by 6 bases and J by 0 bases, with 18 bases left in between. The germline V gene encodes CDR1 MNHEY and CDR2 SMNVEV (reference sequence). CDR3 length: 17 residues. The CDR3 loop is CASRLLGAGDSGNTIYF. The CDR3 region has the DNA TGTGCCAGCAGACTTCTTGGGGCAGGCGACTCTGGAAACACCATATATTTT.

The rearrangement uses TRBV5-1 and TRBJ2-5; tentatively, D is TRBD1 (6 bases). The CDR3 spans 14 residues. V was shortened by 2 bases and J by 5 bases, with 13 bases between the two germline ends. From germline, CDR1 is SGHRS and CDR2 YFSETQ. CDR3 amino acids: CASSFPQGSETQYF. As DNA, the CDR3 is TGCGCCAGCAGCTTTCCACAGGGTTCGGAGACCCAGTACTTC.

The V call is TRBV4-2, the J call TRBJ2-3; 10 bases align to TRBD2. V lost 5 bases and J lost 5; bases outside the gene matches: 16. This CDR3 spans 18 amino acids. Germline-derived CDR1 and CDR2 are LGHNA and YNFKEQ. This chain's CDR3 is CASSAEGGGLAALDTQYF. In DNA, the CDR3 is TGTGCCAGCAGCGCCGAAGGGGGCGGACTAGCGGCCCTAGATACGCAGTATTTT.

The chain is built from TRBV19 and TRBJ1-1; D call uncertain. CDR1 is LNHDA and CDR2 is SQIVND in the germline V gene (reference sequence). The V gene lost 4 bases and the J gene lost 3 bases, with 12 bases spanning the gap. The CDR3 consists of 14 residues. CDR3 in amino acids: CASSNDYGYTEAFF. CDR3 nucleotide sequence: TGTGCCAGTAGTAACGATTACGGGTACACTGAAGCTTTCTTT.

The chain combines TRBV5-1 with TRBJ2-7, with 7 bases lining up with TRBD1. From germline, CDR1 is SGHRS and CDR2 YFSETQ. This CDR3 has 13 amino acids. V was clipped by 0 bases and J by 6 bases; unmatched bases: 3. CDR3 bases: TGCGCCAGCAGCTTGGGGACAGGAACCGAGCAGTACTTC. This sequence encodes CASSLGTGTEQYF.

The chain combines TRBV3-1 with TRBJ2-7; D may correspond to TRBD1 or TRBD2 (6 bases each). V was clipped by 4 bases and J by 3 bases, with 16 bases between them. The CDR3 is 15 residues long. CDR1 and CDR2 (germline): LGHDT, YNNKEL (reference sequence). Here the CDR3 reads CASSLNDGGFYEQYF. CDR3 DNA sequence: TGTGCCAGCAGCCTAAACGACGGGGGCTTCTACGAGCAGTACTTC.

The genes are TRBV5-1 and TRBJ1-1, with D tentatively TRBD1 (6 bases). Germline-derived CDR1 and CDR2 are SGHRS and YFSETQ. The CDR3 runs to 11 residues. V lost 10 bases and J 3 bases, leaving 10 bases between the germline ends. The CDR3 bases are TGCGCCTTTCAGGGGCACACTGAAGCTTTCTTT. Encoded protein: CAFQGHTEAFF.

This sequence joins TRBV2 and TRBJ2-5; D is undetermined. The germline V gene encodes CDR1 SNHLY and CDR2 FYNNEI. V dropped 7 bases and J dropped 4 bases, with 16 bases sitting between them. The CDR3 runs to 14 residues. The CDR3 protein is CASNIVGPGETQYF. The CDR3 region has the DNA TGTGCCAGCAATATTGTCGGGCCAGGAGAGACCCAGTACTTC.

The CDR3 is CRASKTSGVDEQFF. The CDR3 region has the DNA TGCAGAGCAAGCAAGACTAGCGGGGTGGATGAGCAGTTCTTC. This chain joins TRBV29-1 and TRBJ2-1, with 11 nucleotides matching TRBD2. The CDR3 loop spans 14 amino acids. Germline CDR1 SQVTM, CDR2 ANQGSEA.

In DNA form, the CDR3 reads TGCGCCAGCAGCTGGGGAGATATTTCCTACAATGAGCAGTTCTTC. Amino acid sequence: CASSWGDISYNEQFF. The chain links TRBV5-1 to TRBJ2-1, with D possibly TRBD2 on 5 matching bases. With 3 bases removed from V and 1 base from J, the gap between germline ends came to 11 bases. The CDR3 is 15 residues long. The germline CDR1 and CDR2 sequences are SGHRS and YFSETQ.

V is TRBV5-6 and J is TRBJ2-3, with 8 bases matching TRBD2. This CDR3 spans 13 amino acids. Trimming took 7 bases from V and 2 from J; bases not matched to a gene: 3. CDR1 is SGHDT and CDR2 is YYEEEE in the germline V gene. The CDR3 reads CASERGLTDTQYF. As DNA, the CDR3 is TGTGCCAGCGAGCGGGGGCTCACAGATACGCAGTATTTT.

V usage is TRBV20-1 and J usage is TRBJ2-1; 7 nucleotides match TRBD2. V was clipped by 3 bases and J by 2 bases; unmatched bases: 7. This CDR3 contains 15 residues. Germline V CDR1 and CDR2: DFQATT, SNEGSKA (reference sequence). In nucleotides, the CDR3 is TGCAGTGCTAGCGGTCTAGCGGTTCCCTACAATGAGCAGTTCTTC. Amino acid sequence: CSASGLAVPYNEQFF.

The chain is built from TRBV18 and TRBJ2-7; D call uncertain. The CDR3 covers 13 residues. Germline lookup yields CDR1 KGHSH and CDR2 LQKENI. Trimming took off 8 bases at V and 5 bases at J, with 16 bases between the two ends. The CDR3 region has the DNA TGTGCCAGCCAAACCGGGTATAGTGACGAGCAGTACTTC. It is translated as CASQTGYSDEQYF.

The chain uses TRBV7-2 and TRBJ2-2; the match to TRBD2 covers 9 bases. This CDR3 is built from 16 residues. V was clipped by 5 bases and J by 5 bases; unmatched bases: 9. The germline CDR1 and CDR2 sequences are SGHTA and FQGNSA. CDR3 sequence (DNA): TGTGCCAGCAGCCCCGGGACTAGCCTATTAACCGGGGAGCTGTTTTTT. Amino acid sequence: CASSPGTSLLTGELFF.